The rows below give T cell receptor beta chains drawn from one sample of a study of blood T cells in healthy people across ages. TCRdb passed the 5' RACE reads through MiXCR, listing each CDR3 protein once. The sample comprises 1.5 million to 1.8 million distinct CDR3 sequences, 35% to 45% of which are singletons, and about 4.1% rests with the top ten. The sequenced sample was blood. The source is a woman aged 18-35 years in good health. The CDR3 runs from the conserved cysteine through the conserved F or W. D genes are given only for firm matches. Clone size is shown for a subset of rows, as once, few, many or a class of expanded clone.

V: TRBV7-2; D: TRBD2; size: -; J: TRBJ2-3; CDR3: CACVAGEFTDTQYF; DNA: TGTGCCTGCGTAGCGGGGGAGTTCACAGATACGCAGTATTTT
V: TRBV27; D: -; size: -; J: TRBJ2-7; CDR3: CASSLGAESLYEQYF; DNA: TGTGCCAGCAGTTTAGGGGCAGAGAGCCTCTACGAGCAGTACTTC
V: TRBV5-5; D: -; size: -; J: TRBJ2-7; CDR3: CASSKNRVEQYF; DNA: TGTGCCAGCAGTAAGAACAGGGTCGAGCAGTACTTC
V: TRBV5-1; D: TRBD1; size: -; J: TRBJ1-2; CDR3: CASSWGQGADYGYTF; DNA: TGCGCCAGCAGCTGGGGACAGGGCGCTGACTATGGCTACACCTTC
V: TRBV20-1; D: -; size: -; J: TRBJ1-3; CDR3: CSARDDRKHRNTIYF; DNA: TGCAGTGCTAGAGATGACCGCAAACACCGAAACACCATATATTTT
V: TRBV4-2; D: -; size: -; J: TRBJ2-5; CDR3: CASSQDSASLVSQETQYF; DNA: TGTGCCAGCAGCCAAGATTCGGCTAGCCTAGTGTCCCAAGAGACCCAGTACTTC
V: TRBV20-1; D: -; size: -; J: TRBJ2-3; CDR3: CSARDRLAFAPDTQYF; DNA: TGCAGTGCTAGAGATCGGCTAGCGTTTGCCCCAGATACGCAGTATTTT
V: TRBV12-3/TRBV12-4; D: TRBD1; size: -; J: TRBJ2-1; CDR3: CASRRTGGDYNEQFF; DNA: TGTGCCAGCAGACGCACAGGGGGCGACTACAATGAGCAGTTCTTC
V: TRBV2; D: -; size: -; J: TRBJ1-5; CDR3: CATQTDSNQPQHF; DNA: TGTGCCACGCAGACAGATAGCAATCAGCCCCAGCATTTT
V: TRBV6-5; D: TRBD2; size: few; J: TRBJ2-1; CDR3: CASSYVWLAGGLRYNEQFF; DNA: TGTGCCAGCAGTTACGTTTGGCTAGCGGGAGGTTTACGGTACAATGAGCAGTTCTTC
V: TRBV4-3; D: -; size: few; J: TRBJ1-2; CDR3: CASSQDSGRGYGYTF; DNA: TGCGCCAGCAGCCAAGATTCGGGACGGGGGTATGGCTACACCTTC
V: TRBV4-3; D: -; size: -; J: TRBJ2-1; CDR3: CASSQWKWGDYNEQFF; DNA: TGCGCCAGCAGCCAGTGGAAGTGGGGGGATTACAATGAGCAGTTCTTC
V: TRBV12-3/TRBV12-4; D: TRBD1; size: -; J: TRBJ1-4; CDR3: CASRARDRRNEKLFF; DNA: TGTGCCAGCAGGGCGCGGGACAGACGTAATGAAAAACTGTTTTTT
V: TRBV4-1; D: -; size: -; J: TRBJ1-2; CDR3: CASSQEDRVGYGYTF; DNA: TGCGCCAGCAGCCAAGAAGACAGAGTTGGCTATGGCTACACCTTC
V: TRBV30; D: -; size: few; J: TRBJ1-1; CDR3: CAWSVHPASRGEDTEAFF; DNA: TGTGCCTGGAGTGTACACCCGGCGTCGAGGGGAGAGGACACTGAAGCTTTCTTT
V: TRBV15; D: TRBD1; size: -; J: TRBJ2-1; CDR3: CATSREIGYRGTNEQFF; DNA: TGTGCCACCAGCAGAGAAATTGGGTACAGGGGAACGAATGAGCAGTTCTTC
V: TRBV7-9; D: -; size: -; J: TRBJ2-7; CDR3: CASSPDPNEQYF; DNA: TGTGCCAGCAGCCCAGACCCCAATGAGCAGTACTTC
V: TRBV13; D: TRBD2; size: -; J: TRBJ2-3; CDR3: CASSLGGLAGLRWDTQYF; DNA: TGTGCCAGCAGCTTAGGGGGACTAGCGGGACTTCGTTGGGATACGCAGTATTTT
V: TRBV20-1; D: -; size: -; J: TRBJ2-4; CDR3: CSARVTGIAKNIQYF; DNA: TGCAGTGCTAGAGTAACGGGGATAGCCAAAAACATTCAGTACTTC
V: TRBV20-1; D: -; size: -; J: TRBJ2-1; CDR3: CSAPQASDEQFF; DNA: TGCAGTGCCCCTCAGGCCAGCGATGAGCAGTTCTTC
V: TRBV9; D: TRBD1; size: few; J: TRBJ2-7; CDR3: CASSPGQGSYNEQYF; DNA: TGTGCCAGCAGCCCTGGACAGGGCTCCTACAATGAGCAGTACTTC
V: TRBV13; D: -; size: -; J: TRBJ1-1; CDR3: CASSLGGATPEAFF; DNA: TGTGCCAGCAGCTTAGGGGGGGCCACCCCTGAAGCTTTCTTT
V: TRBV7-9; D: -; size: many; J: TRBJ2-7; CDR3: CASSFGRVYEQYF; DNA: TGTGCCAGCAGTTTTGGCAGGGTCTACGAGCAGTACTTC
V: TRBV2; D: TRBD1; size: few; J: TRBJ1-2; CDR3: CASMGQVSGYTF; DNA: TGTGCCAGCATGGGACAGGTTTCTGGCTACACCTTC
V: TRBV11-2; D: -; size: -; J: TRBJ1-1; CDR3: CASSSLRNTEAFF; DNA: TGTGCCAGCAGCTCCCTCCGGAACACTGAAGCTTTCTTT
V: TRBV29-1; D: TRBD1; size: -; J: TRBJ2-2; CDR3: CSVQQGTHTGELFF; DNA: TGCAGCGTTCAACAGGGGACCCACACCGGGGAGCTGTTTTTT
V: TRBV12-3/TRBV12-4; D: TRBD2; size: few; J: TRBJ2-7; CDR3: CASSPSGTASSYEQYF; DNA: TGTGCCAGCAGCCCAAGCGGGACGGCGAGCTCCTACGAGCAGTACTTC
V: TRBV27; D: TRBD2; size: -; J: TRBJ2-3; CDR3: CASSSAVRAGGWDTQYF; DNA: TGTGCCAGCAGTTCCGCCGTTCGAGCGGGAGGGTGGGATACGCAGTATTTT
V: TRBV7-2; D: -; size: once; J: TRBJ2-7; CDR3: CASSYLSSSYEQYF; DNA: TGTGCCAGCAGCTATTTGAGCAGCTCCTACGAGCAGTACTTC
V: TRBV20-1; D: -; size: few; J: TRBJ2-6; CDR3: CSATLLDSGANVLTF; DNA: TGCAGTGCAACCCTTCTCGACTCTGGGGCCAACGTCCTGACTTTC
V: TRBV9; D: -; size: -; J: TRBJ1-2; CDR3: CASSVAPGPERIYTF; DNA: TGTGCCAGCAGCGTAGCGCCAGGGCCGGAGAGAATCTACACCTTC
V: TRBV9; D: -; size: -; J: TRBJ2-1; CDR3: CASSVAAGSYNEQFF; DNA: TGTGCCAGCAGCGTAGCTGCGGGGTCCTACAATGAGCAGTTCTTC
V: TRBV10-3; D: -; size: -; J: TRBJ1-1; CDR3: CAISRTGANTGAFF; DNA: TGTGCCATCAGTAGAACGGGAGCGAACACTGGAGCTTTCTTT
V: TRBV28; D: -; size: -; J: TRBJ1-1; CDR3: CASNRQLNTEAFF; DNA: TGTGCCAGCAACCGACAGCTGAACACTGAAGCTTTCTTT
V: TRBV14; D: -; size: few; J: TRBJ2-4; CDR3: CASSQTVEQYF; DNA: TGTGCCAGCAGCCAAACGGTGGAGCAGTACTTC
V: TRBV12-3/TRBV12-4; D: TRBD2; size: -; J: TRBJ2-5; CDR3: CASSLGTTHNEQYF; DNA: TGTGCCAGCAGTTTGGGGACTACCCACAATGAGCAGTACTTC
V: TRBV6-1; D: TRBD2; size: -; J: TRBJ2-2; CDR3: CASSTSGGIYTGELFF; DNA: TGTGCCAGCAGTACTAGCGGGGGGATATACACCGGGGAGCTGTTTTTT
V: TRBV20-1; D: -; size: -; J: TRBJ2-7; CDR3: CSARKSSSGEQYF; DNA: TGCAGTGCTAGAAAATCTAGTTCCGGGGAGCAGTACTTC
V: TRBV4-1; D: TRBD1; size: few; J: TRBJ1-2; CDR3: CASSQEPGQGGYGYTF; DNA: TGCGCCAGCAGCCAAGAGCCCGGACAGGGGGGATATGGCTACACCTTC
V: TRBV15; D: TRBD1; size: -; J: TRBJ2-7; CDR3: CATSRDPGTGGLEQYF; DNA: TGTGCCACCAGCAGAGATCCGGGGACAGGAGGTTTGGAGCAGTACTTC
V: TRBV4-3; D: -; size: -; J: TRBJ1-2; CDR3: CASSQAGGRHNYGYTF; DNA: TGCGCCAGCAGCCAAGCAGGTGGCAGACATAACTATGGCTACACCTTC
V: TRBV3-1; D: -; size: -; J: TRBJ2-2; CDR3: CASSQEGRGSGELFF; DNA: TGTGCCAGCAGCCAAGAGGGTAGGGGCTCCGGGGAGCTGTTTTTT
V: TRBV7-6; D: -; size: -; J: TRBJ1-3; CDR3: CASSSLGATFSGNTIYF; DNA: TGTGCCAGCAGCTCCTTAGGGGCGACCTTCTCTGGAAACACCATATATTTT
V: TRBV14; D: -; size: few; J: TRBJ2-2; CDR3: CASSQDRGVITGELFF; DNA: TGTGCCAGCAGCCAAGACAGGGGAGTGATCACCGGGGAGCTGTTTTTT
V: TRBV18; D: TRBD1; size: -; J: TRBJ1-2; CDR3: CTSSTGDKNYGYTF; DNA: TGTACCAGCTCAACAGGGGATAAGAACTATGGCTACACCTTC
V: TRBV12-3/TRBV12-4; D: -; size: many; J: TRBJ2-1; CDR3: CASRPSSVGEQFF; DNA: TGTGCCAGCAGACCCTCTAGCGTGGGTGAGCAGTTCTTC
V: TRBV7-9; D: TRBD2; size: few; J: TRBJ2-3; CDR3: CASELAFTDTQYF; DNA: TGTGCCAGCGAACTAGCGTTCACAGATACGCAGTATTTT
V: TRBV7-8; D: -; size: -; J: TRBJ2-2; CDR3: CASSLVSIRDRELFF; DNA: TGTGCCAGCAGCTTAGTTTCAATCAGGGACCGAGAGCTGTTTTTT
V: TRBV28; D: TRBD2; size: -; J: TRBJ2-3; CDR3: CASSLQTTSDHTDTQYF; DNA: TGTGCCAGCAGTTTACAAACTACTAGCGACCACACAGATACGCAGTATTTT
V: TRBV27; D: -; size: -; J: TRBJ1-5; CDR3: CASSLRPPKLNQPQHF; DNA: TGTGCCAGCAGTTTAAGGCCACCGAAATTGAATCAGCCCCAGCATTTT
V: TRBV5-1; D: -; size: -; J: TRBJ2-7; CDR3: CASSGVQGSYEQYF; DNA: TGCGCCAGCAGCGGGGTCCAGGGTAGCTACGAGCAGTACTTC
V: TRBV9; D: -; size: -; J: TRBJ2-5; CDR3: CASTGAGETQYF; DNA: TGTGCCAGCACGGGGGCTGGGGAGACCCAGTACTTC
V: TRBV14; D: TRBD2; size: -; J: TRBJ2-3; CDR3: CASTREGYTDTQYF; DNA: TGTGCCAGCACCCGGGAGGGGTACACAGATACGCAGTATTTT
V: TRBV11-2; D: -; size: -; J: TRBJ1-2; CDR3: CASSLSDANYGYTF; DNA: TGTGCCAGCAGCCTTTCTGATGCTAACTATGGCTACACCTTC
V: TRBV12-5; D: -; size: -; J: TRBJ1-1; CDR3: CASVFRGAEAFF; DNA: TGTGCTAGTGTTTTTCGGGGAGCTGAAGCTTTCTTT
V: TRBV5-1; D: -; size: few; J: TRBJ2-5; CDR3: CASSLVSQGLETQYF; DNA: TGCGCCAGCAGCTTGGTTTCTCAGGGGTTGGAGACCCAGTACTTC
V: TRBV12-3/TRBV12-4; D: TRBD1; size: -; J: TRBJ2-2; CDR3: CASSFEGAGTGELFF; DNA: TGTGCCAGCAGTTTTGAGGGGGCCGGCACCGGGGAGCTGTTTTTT